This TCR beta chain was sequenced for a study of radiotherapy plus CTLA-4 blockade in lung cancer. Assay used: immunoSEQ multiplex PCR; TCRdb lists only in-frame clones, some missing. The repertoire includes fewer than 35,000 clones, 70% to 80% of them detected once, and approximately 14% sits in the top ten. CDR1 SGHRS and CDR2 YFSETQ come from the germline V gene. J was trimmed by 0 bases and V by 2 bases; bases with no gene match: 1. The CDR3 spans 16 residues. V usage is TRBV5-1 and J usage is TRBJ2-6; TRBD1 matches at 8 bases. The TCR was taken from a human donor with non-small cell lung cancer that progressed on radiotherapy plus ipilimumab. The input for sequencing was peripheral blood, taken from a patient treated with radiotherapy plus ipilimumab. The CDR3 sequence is CASSLDRGSGANVLTF. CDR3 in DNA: TGCGCCAGCAGCTTAGACAGGGGCTCTGGGGCCAACGTCCTGACTTTC.